This TCR beta chain was sequenced in a study of OX40 agonist ivuxolimab in advanced cancers. Study background: Given to patients was ivuxolimab, an agonistic anti-OX40 (CD134) antibody. All patients had ivuxolimab intravenously every 2 weeks at 0.01 to 10 mg/kg. Study findings and constraints: Some of the lowest clonal expansion was seen in partial responders at 0.1-3.0 mg/kg.

In the case of this clone: Its antigen is unknown.

Using immunoSEQ multiplex PCR, the repertoire was profiled, and TCRdb retains in-frame clones only, with some absent. This table has tens of thousands of clones, roughly 86% appearing once. This CDR3 is built from 11 residues. V was trimmed by 3 bases and J by 13 bases, leaving 10 bases between them. CDR1 and CDR2 from the germline V gene are SEHNR and FQNEAQ (reference sequence). Sequenced here: CD4+ or CD8+ T cells sorted from blood, sampled in a trial of the OX40 agonist ivuxolimab. The TCR sequence derives from an adult with an advanced solid tumor such as melanoma, head and neck, liver or kidney cancer. The V and J genes are TRBV7-9 and TRBJ1-3; D might be TRBD1 (5 bases). CDR3 sequence reads: CASSFNEGIYF. Written as DNA, the CDR3 is TGTGCCAGCAGCTTTAACGAGGGGATATATTTT.